Shown below are 19 T cell receptor beta chains from a single sample sequenced in a study of OX40 agonist ivuxolimab in advanced cancers. Clones were read by immunoSEQ multiplex PCR, and TCRdb kept only the in-frame ones, dropping some. The sample lists about 97,000 clones; 86% were seen once. Specimen: CD4+ or CD8+ T cells sorted from blood, collected in a trial of the OX40 agonist ivuxolimab. These receptors all stem from an adult with an advanced solid tumor such as melanoma, head and neck, liver or kidney cancer.

The chain recombines TRBV7-9 with TRBJ1-1, with D perhaps matching TRBD1 (5 bases). Trimming shortened V by 1 base and J by 4 bases, and 13 bases separated the two germline ends. Per germline, CDR1 SEHNR and CDR2 FQNEAQ (reference sequence). This CDR3 contains 15 residues. The CDR3 DNA reads TGTGCCAGCAGCTTAGTTCGGGGGTCGAGCACTGAAGCTTTCTTT. As protein: CASSLVRGSSTEAFF.

This chain joins TRBV5-1 and TRBJ2-1; D may be TRBD1 or TRBD2 (6 bases each). Between the trimmed V and J ends, which lost 4 bases and 9 bases, there was a span of 38 bases. The CDR3 contains 21 residues. The V gene's germline CDR1 is SGHRS and CDR2 YFSETQ. The CDR3 protein is CASSLPHLPHRGPRIRREQFF. CDR3 bases: TGCGCCAGCAGCCTCCCCCACCTACCGCATCGGGGGCCTAGAATAAGGCGTGAGCAGTTCTTC. Full variable domain (outside the CDR3, taken from reference TRBV5-1 and TRBJ2-1): KAGVTQTPRYLIKTRGQQVTLSCSPISGHRSVSWYQQTPGQGLQFLFEYFSETQRNKGNFPGRFSGRQFSNSRSEMNVSTLELGDSALYLCASSLPHLPHRGPRIRREQFFGPGTRLTVL.

The chain recombines TRBV7-2 with TRBJ2-7; D gene uncertain. Germline lookup yields CDR1 SGHTA and CDR2 FQGNSA. The CDR3 spans 12 residues. V lost 2 bases, J lost 4 bases, and 6 bases lay in between. The CDR3 nucleotides are TGTGCCAGCAGCTTACAAGGTTACGAGCAGTACTTC. Amino acid sequence: CASSLQGYEQYF.

This rearrangement joins TRBV7-2 to TRBJ2-5; 7 positions match TRBD2. CDR3 length: 12 residues. Germline V CDR1 and CDR2: SGHTA, FQGNSA. J lost 7 bases, V lost 5 bases, and 4 bases had no gene match. CDR3 region: CASSPGGGTQYF. In DNA, the CDR3 is TGTGCCAGCAGCCCGGGGGGTGGGACCCAGTACTTC.

The chain recombines TRBV6-1 with TRBJ1-3; 7 positions match TRBD1. CDR3 length: 15 residues. V dropped 10 bases and J dropped 0; count of bases not matched to a gene: 9. Germline CDR1 MNHNS, CDR2 SASEGT. CDR3 bases: TGTGCCATCATGGGACAGCCCATCTCTGGAAACACCATATATTTT. Translated: CAIMGQPISGNTIYF.

The gene calls are TRBV5-8 and TRBJ2-7; no definite D call. Germline lookup yields CDR1 SGHTS and CDR2 YDEGEE. The CDR3 contains 15 residues. Between the trimmed V and J ends, which lost 2 bases and 0 bases, there was a span of 12 bases. This CDR3 is CASSLGGPFSYEQYF. The CDR3 region has the DNA TGTGCCAGCAGCTTAGGCGGCCCCTTCTCCTACGAGCAGTACTTC. Filled out from reference TRBV5-8 and TRBJ2-7, the complete variable domain reads EAGVTQSPTHLIKTRGQQATLRCSPISGHTSVYWYQQALGLGLQFLLWYDEGEERNRGNFPPRFSGRQFPNYSSELNVNALELEDSALYLCASSLGGPFSYEQYFGPGTRLTVT.

The gene calls are TRBV6-5 and TRBJ2-7; the D gene could be TRBD1 or TRBD2 (5 bases each). The ends were cut back, 7 bases at V and 2 bases at J, with 15 bases in the middle. Germline CDR1 is MNHEY and CDR2 is SVGAGI. The CDR3 sequence is 14 residues long. The CDR3 is CASTPARGTYEQYF. The CDR3 nucleotides read TGTGCCAGCACCCCGGCGAGGGGAACCTACGAGCAGTACTTC.

This rearrangement joins TRBV2 to TRBJ2-2, with 9 nucleotides matching TRBD2. CDR3 length: 15 amino acids. Losses at the gene ends were 7 bases for V and 5 bases for J; bases not matched to a gene: 8. CDR1 SNHLY and CDR2 FYNNEI come from the germline V gene. The CDR3 here is CASTRLAVSTGELFF. The CDR3 nucleotides read TGTGCCAGCACCAGACTAGCGGTATCTACCGGGGAGCTGTTTTTT.

The chain has TRBV6-1 and TRBJ1-1; D may be TRBD1 (5 bases). The CDR3 has 15 amino acids. CDR1 and CDR2 from the germline V gene are MNHNS and SASEGT. Trimming cost V 3 bases and J 7 bases, with 18 bases left between them. As DNA, the CDR3 is TGTGCCAGCAGTGAGGGGGGGGGAGGCCCCCGTGAAGCTTTCTTT. It encodes CASSEGGGGPREAFF.

This rearrangement joins TRBV7-9 to TRBJ2-3; 8 nucleotides match TRBD2. Unmatched junction bases numbered 12, after V lost 4 bases and J lost 3 bases. Germline V gives CDR1 SEHNR, CDR2 FQNEAQ (reference sequence). The CDR3 has 17 residues. The CDR3 reads CASSSARAGDGTDTQYF. As DNA, the CDR3 is TGTGCCAGCAGCTCGGCCCGAGCGGGAGATGGGACAGATACGCAGTATTTT.

This sequence joins TRBV6-6 and TRBJ2-1, with no clear D. Germline CDR1 is MNHNY and CDR2 is SVGAGI (reference sequence). V lost 0 bases, J lost 8 bases, and 5 bases lay in between. This CDR3 comprises 12 residues. For the CDR3, the DNA is TGTGCCAGCAGTTACTCGGCGTATGAGCAGTTCTTC. Translating it yields CASSYSAYEQFF.

The chain uses TRBV9 and TRBJ2-3; D ambiguous. The germline V gene has CDR1 SGDLS and CDR2 YYNGEE. With 2 bases removed from V and 0 bases from J, the gap between germline ends came to 10 bases. The CDR3 runs to 15 residues. The CDR3 DNA reads TGTGCCAGCAGCGTGAGTTTAGCTAGCACAGATACGCAGTATTTT. Protein: CASSVSLASTDTQYF.

The CDR3 spells CASVSSGTDSWGYTF. The CDR3 DNA reads TGTGCCAGCGTCAGCTCCGGGACGGACTCTTGGGGCTACACCTTC. The rearrangement links TRBV28 to TRBJ1-2, with D maybe TRBD1 (5 bases). The CDR3 contains 15 residues. Per the germline V gene, CDR1 is MDHEN and CDR2 is SYDVKM. Trimming took 8 bases from V and 8 from J, leaving 24 bases between them.

This sequence joins TRBV5-8 and TRBJ2-3; D might be TRBD1 (6 bases). V lost 0 bases and J 0 bases, leaving 8 bases between the germline ends. The CDR3 loop spans 15 amino acids. The germline CDR1 and CDR2 sequences are SGHTS and YDEGEE. CDR3 region: CASSLGDTSTDTQYF. In DNA form, the CDR3 reads TGTGCCAGCAGCTTGGGGGACACAAGCACAGATACGCAGTATTTT.

The chain has TRBV27 and TRBJ2-3; possibly TRBD1 for D (6 bases). The CDR3 runs 15 residues. Looked up from germline, CDR1 is MNHEY and CDR2 is SMNVEV (reference sequence). V was shortened by 2 bases and J by 5 bases, with 14 bases between the two germline ends. CDR3 sequence reads: CASSLRSRGRDTQYF. CDR3 coding DNA: TGTGCCAGCAGTTTAAGGAGCAGGGGCAGAGATACGCAGTATTTT.

The chain joins TRBV18 to TRBJ2-7; the D is unclear. The CDR3 is 16 residues long. Germline CDR1 is KGHSH and CDR2 is LQKENI. V was cut by 3 bases and J by 2 bases, with 17 bases left in between. CDR3 region: CASSPGIGRSTYEQYF. The CDR3 DNA follows: TGTGCCAGCTCACCGGGGATAGGTCGTTCTACCTACGAGCAGTACTTC.

The chain carries TRBV18 and TRBJ2-1; a weak D match, TRBD1 (5 bases). The CDR3 is made up of 15 amino acids. V gave up 2 bases and J gave up 7 bases, with 15 bases separating them. Germline lookup yields CDR1 KGHSH and CDR2 LQKENI. In DNA form, the CDR3 reads TGTGCCAGCTCACCATCCTTCCCCCAGGGAAATGAGCAGTTCTTC. Translated, it gives CASSPSFPQGNEQFF.

This chain links TRBV18 with TRBJ1-1, with D possibly matching TRBD1 (5 bases). V shed 6 bases and J shed 6 bases, with 20 bases lying between them. Germline V CDR1 and CDR2: KGHSH, LQKENI. The CDR3 has 15 residues. CDR3 amino acids: CASSPGRGSGAEAFF. The CDR3 DNA sequence: TGTGCCAGCTCCCCCGGAAGGGGTTCTGGTGCTGAAGCTTTCTTT. Full variable domain (remainder filled in from reference TRBV18 and TRBJ1-1): NAGVMQNPRHLVRRRGQEARLRCSPMKGHSHVYWYRQLPEEGLKFMVYLQKENIIDESGMPKERFSAEFPKEGPSILRIQQVVRGDSAAYFCASSPGRGSGAEAFFGQGTRLTVV.

V and J are TRBV27 and TRBJ1-2; 8 bases align to TRBD1. V was pared by 0 bases and J by 6 bases, with 6 bases of the junction left unmatched. Germline CDR1 MNHEY, CDR2 SMNVEV (reference sequence). This CDR3 comprises 15 residues. The CDR3 DNA sequence: TGTGCCAGCAGTTTATCCCCGACAGGGGCAGATGGCTACACCTTC. It is translated as CASSLSPTGADGYTF.